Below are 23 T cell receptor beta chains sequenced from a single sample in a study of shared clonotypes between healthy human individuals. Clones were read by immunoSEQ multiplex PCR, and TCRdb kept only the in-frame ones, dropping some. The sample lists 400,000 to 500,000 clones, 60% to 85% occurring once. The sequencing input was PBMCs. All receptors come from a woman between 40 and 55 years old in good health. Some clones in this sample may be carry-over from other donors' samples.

This chain's CDR3 is CASSKDKGGNTIYF. CDR3 nucleotide sequence: TGTGCCAGCAGCAAAGATAAGGGTGGAAACACCATATATTTT. This chain joins TRBV21-1 and TRBJ1-3. TRBV21-1 corresponds to a pseudogene. This CDR3 spans 14 amino acids.

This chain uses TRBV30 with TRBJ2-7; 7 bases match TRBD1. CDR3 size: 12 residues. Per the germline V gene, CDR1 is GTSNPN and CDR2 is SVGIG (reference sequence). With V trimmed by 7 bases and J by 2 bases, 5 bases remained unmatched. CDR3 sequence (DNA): TGTGCCTCCACCGGGACAGCCTACGAGCAGTACTTC. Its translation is CASTGTAYEQYF.

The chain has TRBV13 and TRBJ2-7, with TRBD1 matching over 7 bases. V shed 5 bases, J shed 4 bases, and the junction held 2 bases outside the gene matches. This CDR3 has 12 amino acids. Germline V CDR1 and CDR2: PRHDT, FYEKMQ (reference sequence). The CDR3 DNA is TGTGCCAGCAGCCCGGACAGGTACGAGCAGTACTTC. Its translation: CASSPDRYEQYF.

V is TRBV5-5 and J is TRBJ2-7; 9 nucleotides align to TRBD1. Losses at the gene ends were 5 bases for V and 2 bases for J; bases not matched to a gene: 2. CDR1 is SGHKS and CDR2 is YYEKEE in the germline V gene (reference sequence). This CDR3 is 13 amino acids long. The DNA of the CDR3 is TGTGCCAGCAGACAGGGGGCAACCTACGAGCAGTACTTC. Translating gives CASRQGATYEQYF.

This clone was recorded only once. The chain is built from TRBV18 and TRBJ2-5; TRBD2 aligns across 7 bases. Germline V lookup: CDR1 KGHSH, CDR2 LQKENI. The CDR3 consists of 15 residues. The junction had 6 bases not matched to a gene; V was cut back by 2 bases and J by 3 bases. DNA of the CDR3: TGTGCCAGCTCACCAGCGATGGGGAGGGAAGAGACCCAGTACTTC. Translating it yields CASSPAMGREETQYF.

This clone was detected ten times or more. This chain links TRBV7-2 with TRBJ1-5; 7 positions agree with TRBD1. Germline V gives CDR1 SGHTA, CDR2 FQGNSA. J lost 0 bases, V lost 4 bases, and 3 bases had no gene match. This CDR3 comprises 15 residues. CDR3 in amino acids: CASSSRTGSNQPQHF. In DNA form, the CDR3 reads TGTGCCAGCAGCTCTAGGACAGGTAGCAATCAGCCCCAGCATTTT. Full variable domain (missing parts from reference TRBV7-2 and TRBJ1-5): GAGVSQSPSNKVTEKGKDVELRCDPISGHTALYWYRQSLGQGLEFLIYFQGNSAPDKSGLPSDRFSAERTGGSVSTLTIQRTQQEDSAVYLCASSSRTGSNQPQHFGDGTRLSIL.

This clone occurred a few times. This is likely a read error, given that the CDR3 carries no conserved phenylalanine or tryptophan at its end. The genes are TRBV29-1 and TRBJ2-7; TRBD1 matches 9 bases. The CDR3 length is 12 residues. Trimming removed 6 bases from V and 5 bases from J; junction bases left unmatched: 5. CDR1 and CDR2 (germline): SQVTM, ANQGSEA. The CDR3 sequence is CSVGDRDNEQYL. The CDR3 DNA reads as TGCAGCGTCGGGGACAGGGATAACGAGCAGTACCTC.

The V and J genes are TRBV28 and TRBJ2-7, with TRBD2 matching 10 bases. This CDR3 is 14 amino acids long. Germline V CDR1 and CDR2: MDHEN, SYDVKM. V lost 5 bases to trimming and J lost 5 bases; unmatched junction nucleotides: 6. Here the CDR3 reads CASSQLAGPDEQYF. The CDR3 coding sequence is TGTGCCAGCAGTCAACTAGCGGGACCCGACGAGCAGTACTTC.

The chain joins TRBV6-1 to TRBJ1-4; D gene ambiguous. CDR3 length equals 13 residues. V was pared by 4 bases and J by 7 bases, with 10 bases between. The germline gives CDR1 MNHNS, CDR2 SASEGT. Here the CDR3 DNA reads TGTGCCAGCAGTGTTGGCCTGGTTGAAAAACTGTTTTTT. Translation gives CASSVGLVEKLFF.

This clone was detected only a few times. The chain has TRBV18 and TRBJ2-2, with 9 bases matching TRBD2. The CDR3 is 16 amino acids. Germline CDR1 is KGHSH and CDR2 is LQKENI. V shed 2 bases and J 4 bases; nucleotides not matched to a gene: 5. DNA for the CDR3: TGTGCCAGCTCACCAGCGGGAGGGCCGAGCACCGGGGAGCTGTTTTTT. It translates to CASSPAGGPSTGELFF.

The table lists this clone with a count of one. The CDR3 DNA sequence: TGTGCCAGCAGCCAGGGGGGCCGGCAAGAGACCCAGTACTTC. Its translation is CASSQGGRQETQYF. The J gene is TRBJ2-5, the V gene TRBV7-2, with D maybe TRBD1 (7 bases). The germline CDR1 and CDR2 sequences are SGHTA and FQGNSA. Trimming left V 5 bases short and J 2 bases short, with 12 bases between. CDR3 length equals 14 residues.

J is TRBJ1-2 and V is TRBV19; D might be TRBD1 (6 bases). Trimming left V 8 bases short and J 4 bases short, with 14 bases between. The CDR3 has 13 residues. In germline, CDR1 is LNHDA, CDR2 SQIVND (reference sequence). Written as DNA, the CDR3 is TGTGCCAGTGGGGGCAGCCGCATCTATGGCTACACCTTC. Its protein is CASGGSRIYGYTF.

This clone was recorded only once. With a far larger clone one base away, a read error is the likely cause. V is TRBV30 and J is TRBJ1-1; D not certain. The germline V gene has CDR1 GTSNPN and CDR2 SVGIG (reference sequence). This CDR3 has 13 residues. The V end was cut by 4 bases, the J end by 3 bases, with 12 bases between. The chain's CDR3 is CAWNQDLYTEAFF. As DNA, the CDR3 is TGTGCCTGGAATCAGGATTTGTACACTGAAGCTTTCTTT.

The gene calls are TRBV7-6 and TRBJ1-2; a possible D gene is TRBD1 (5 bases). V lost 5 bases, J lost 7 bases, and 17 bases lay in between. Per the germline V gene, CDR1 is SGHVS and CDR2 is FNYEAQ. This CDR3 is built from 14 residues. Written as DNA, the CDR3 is TGTGCCAGCAGCAGGACCCAGGGTGGGTCTGGCTACACCTTC. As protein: CASSRTQGGSGYTF.

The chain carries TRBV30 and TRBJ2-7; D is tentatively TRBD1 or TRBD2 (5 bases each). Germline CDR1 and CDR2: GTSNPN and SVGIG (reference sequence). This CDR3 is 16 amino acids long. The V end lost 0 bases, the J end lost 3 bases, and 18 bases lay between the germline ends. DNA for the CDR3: TGTGCCTGGAGTGTCGTCGAAATTAATGGGGGCTACGAGCAGTACTTC. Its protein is CAWSVVEINGGYEQYF.

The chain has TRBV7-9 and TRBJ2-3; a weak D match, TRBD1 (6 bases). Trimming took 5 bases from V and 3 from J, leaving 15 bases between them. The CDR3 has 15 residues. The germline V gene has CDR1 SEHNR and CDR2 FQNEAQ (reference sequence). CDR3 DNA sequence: TGTGCCAGCAGCCCCACAGGGCAGAGGACAGATACGCAGTATTTT. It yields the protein CASSPTGQRTDTQYF.

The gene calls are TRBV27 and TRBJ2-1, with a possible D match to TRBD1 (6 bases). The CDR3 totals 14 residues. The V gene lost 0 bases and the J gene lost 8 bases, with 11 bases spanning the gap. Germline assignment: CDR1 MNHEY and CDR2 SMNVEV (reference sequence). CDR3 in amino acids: CASSLSGGVDEQFF. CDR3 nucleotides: TGTGCCAGCAGTTTATCAGGGGGTGTGGATGAGCAGTTCTTC.

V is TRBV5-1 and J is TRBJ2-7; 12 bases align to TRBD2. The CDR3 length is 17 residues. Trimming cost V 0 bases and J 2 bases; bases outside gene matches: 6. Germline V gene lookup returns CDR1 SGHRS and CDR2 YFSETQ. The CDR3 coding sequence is TGCGCCAGCAGCTTGGGGACTAGCGGGAAGGACCCCTACGAGCAGTACTTC. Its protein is CASSLGTSGKDPYEQYF. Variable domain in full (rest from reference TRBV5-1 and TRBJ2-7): KAGVTQTPRYLIKTRGQQVTLSCSPISGHRSVSWYQQTPGQGLQFLFEYFSETQRNKGNFPGRFSGRQFSNSRSEMNVSTLELGDSALYLCASSLGTSGKDPYEQYFGPGTRLTVT.

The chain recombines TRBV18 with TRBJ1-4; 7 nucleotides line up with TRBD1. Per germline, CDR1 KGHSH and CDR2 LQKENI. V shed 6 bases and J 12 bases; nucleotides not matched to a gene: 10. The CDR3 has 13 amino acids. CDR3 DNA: TGTGCCAGCTCCGACAGGGCGACGGGAGAACTGTTTTTT. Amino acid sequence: CASSDRATGELFF. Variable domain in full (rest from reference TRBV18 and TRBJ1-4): NAGVMQNPRHLVRRRGQEARLRCSPMKGHSHVYWYRQLPEEGLKFMVYLQKENIIDESGMPKERFSAEFPKEGPSILRIQQVVRGDSAAYFCASSDRATGELFFGSGTQLSVL.

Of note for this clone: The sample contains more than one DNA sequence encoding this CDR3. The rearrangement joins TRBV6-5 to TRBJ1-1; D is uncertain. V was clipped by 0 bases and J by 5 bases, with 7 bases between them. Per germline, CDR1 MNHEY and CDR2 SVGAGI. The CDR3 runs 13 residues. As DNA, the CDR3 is TGTGCCAGCAGTTACTCTAGAGGGACTGAAGCTTTCTTT. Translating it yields CASSYSRGTEAFF.

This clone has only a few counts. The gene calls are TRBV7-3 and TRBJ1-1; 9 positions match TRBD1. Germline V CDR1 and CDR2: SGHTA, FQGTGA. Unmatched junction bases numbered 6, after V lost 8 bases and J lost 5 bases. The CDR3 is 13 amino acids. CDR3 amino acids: CASQGQGTTEAFF. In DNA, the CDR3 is TGTGCCAGCCAGGGACAGGGAACTACTGAAGCTTTCTTT. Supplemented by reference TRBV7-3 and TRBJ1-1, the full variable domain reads GAGVSQTPSNKVTEKGKYVELRCDPISGHTALYWYRQSLGQGPEFLIYFQGTGAADDSGLPNDRFFAVRPEGSVSTLKIQRTERGDSAVYLCASQGQGTTEAFFGQGTRLTVV.

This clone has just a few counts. The CDR3 sequence is CATSSGENSPLHF. As DNA, the CDR3 is TGTGCCACCAGCAGCGGGGAAAATTCACCCCTCCACTTT. The chain recombines TRBV15 with TRBJ1-6; D is unresolved. Germline CDR1 and CDR2: LNHNV and YYDKDF (reference sequence). CDR3 length equals 13 residues. With 3 bases removed from V and 7 bases from J, the gap between germline ends came to 7 bases.

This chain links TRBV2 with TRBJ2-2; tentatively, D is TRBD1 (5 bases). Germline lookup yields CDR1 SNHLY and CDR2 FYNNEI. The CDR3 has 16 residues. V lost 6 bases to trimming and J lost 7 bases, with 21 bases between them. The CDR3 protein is CASSITLRKRGGELFF. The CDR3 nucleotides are TGTGCCAGCAGCATCACCCTTCGGAAAAGGGGCGGGGAGCTGTTTTTT.